This note documents a single T cell receptor beta chain sequence. Some clones are missing from TCRdb's copy, which holds only in-frame ones; the method was immunoSEQ multiplex PCR. Of around 180,000 clones in the sample, 65% to 80% are singletons; the top ten hold around a sixth. This sample is drawn from a study of blood T cell repertoires in COVID-19. The CDR3 consists of 17 residues. V was clipped by 0 bases and J by 0 bases, with 9 bases between them. Germline V gene sequence: CDR1 ENHRY, CDR2 SYGVKD. The V gene is TRBV10-3, the J gene TRBJ1-6; possible D gene TRBD1, 6 bases. Source material: PBMCs or T cells enriched from blood (not recorded which). The TCR comes from a woman between 45 and 65 years old with acute COVID-19. DNA for the CDR3: TGTGCCATCAGTGAGTCGACAGGAAGCTCCTATAATTCACCCCTCCACTTT. It is translated as CAISESTGSSYNSPLHF.